These 10 T cell receptor beta chains were sequenced from one sample in a study of beta chain features in type 1 diabetes. The entirety of the isolated RNA underwent reverse transcription, so expressed TCRB transcripts were sequenced. Profiled with immunoSEQ multiplex PCR; TCRdb holds only in-frame clones, not every one. The sample holds around 430,000 clones, around 30% seen once. Sequencing was performed on naive CD4+ T cells from blood. The source is a man aged 18 to 30 in good health.

This chain uses TRBV29-1 with TRBJ2-7; 10 nucleotides match TRBD2. The CDR3 loop spans 12 amino acids. Trimming removed 5 bases from V and 3 bases from J; junction bases left unmatched: 1. Germline V gives CDR1 SQVTM, CDR2 ANQGSEA. In nucleotides, the CDR3 is TGCAGCGTTTGGACTAGCGGCTACGAGCAGTACTTC. Its translation: CSVWTSGYEQYF.

The chain links TRBV25-1 to TRBJ1-2; the D gene is possibly TRBD1 (5 bases). The length of the CDR3 is 15 residues. The V gene lost 0 bases and the J gene lost 0 bases, with 8 bases spanning the gap. CDR1 is MGHDK and CDR2 is SYGVNS in the germline V gene. CDR3 in amino acids: CASSEYGAANYGYTF. DNA for the CDR3: TGTGCCAGCAGTGAATACGGGGCCGCTAACTATGGCTACACCTTC.

This sequence joins TRBV25-1 and TRBJ2-2, with a possible D match to TRBD1 (6 bases). The CDR3 has 13 residues. Trimming shortened V by 3 bases and J by 9 bases, and 11 bases separated the two germline ends. Germline CDR1 MGHDK, CDR2 SYGVNS. The CDR3 spells CASSDPTGWELFF. The CDR3, as DNA: TGTGCCAGCAGTGACCCGACAGGTTGGGAGCTGTTTTTT.

The CDR3: CSVETWASTDTQYF. The CDR3 bases are TGCAGCGTTGAAACATGGGCGAGCACAGATACGCAGTATTTT. V is TRBV29-1 and J is TRBJ2-3; D remains unclear. The CDR3 is made up of 14 amino acids. Germline assignment: CDR1 SQVTM and CDR2 ANQGSEA. Trimming left V 2 bases short and J 0 bases short, with 9 bases between.

The genes are TRBV5-1 and TRBJ1-2; no clear D. The V end lost 4 bases, the J end lost 5 bases, and 18 bases lay between the germline ends. This CDR3 has 15 residues. Germline V lookup: CDR1 SGHRS, CDR2 YFSETQ. This CDR3 is CASSARTGELYGYTF. In nucleotides, the CDR3 is TGCGCCAGCAGCGCCAGGACTGGGGAACTTTATGGCTACACCTTC.

This sequence joins TRBV4-2 and TRBJ1-2, with D unresolved. CDR3 length equals 13 residues. Germline V gene lookup returns CDR1 LGHNA and CDR2 YNFKEQ. V dropped 0 bases and J dropped 2 bases, with 4 bases sitting between them. CDR3 protein: CASSQDGNYGYTF. In nucleotides, the CDR3 is TGTGCCAGCAGCCAAGATGGGAACTATGGCTACACCTTC.

This rearrangement joins TRBV30 to TRBJ2-1, with 9 nucleotides matching TRBD1. CDR1 GTSNPN and CDR2 SVGIG come from the germline V gene (reference sequence). The CDR3 has 13 amino acids. The J segment lost 6 bases and the V segment lost 4 bases, leaving 4 bases of the junction unmatched. The CDR3 sequence is CAWNAGQGNEQFF. The CDR3 nucleotides are TGTGCCTGGAATGCGGGACAGGGCAATGAGCAGTTCTTC. Full variable domain (missing parts from reference TRBV30 and TRBJ2-1): SQTIHQWPATLVQPVGSPLSLECTVEGTSNPNLYWYRQAAGRGLQLLFYSVGIGQISSEVPQNLSASRPQDRQFILSSKKLLLSDSGFYLCAWNAGQGNEQFFGPGTRLTVL.

The chain employs TRBV18 and TRBJ2-1, with 7 bases fitting TRBD1. The CDR3 extends over 16 amino acids. With 3 bases clipped from V and 7 bases from J, the junction kept 12 bases outside the gene matches. Germline V gives CDR1 KGHSH, CDR2 LQKENI. CDR3 nucleotides: TGTGCCAGCTCACCGAGTCCCGGACAGGCGGGTAATGAGCAGTTCTTC. Translating it yields CASSPSPGQAGNEQFF.

The CDR3 nucleotides are TGTGCCAGCAGTATTCAGGGGGCGCCTGTGCAGTACTTC. This sequence encodes CASSIQGAPVQYF. The chain links TRBV28 to TRBJ2-7, with 8 bases aligning to TRBD1. V lost 5 bases and J lost 9; bases outside the gene matches: 9. Germline V gene sequence: CDR1 MDHEN, CDR2 SYDVKM. The CDR3 contains 13 residues.

J is TRBJ2-7 and V is TRBV9; no clear D gene. Germline V gives CDR1 SGDLS, CDR2 YYNGEE. V lost 0 bases and J lost 2, with 12 bases in between. This CDR3 comprises 15 residues. The CDR3 spells CASSVDPGRPYEQYF. CDR3 nucleotides: TGTGCCAGCAGCGTAGATCCGGGCCGCCCCTACGAGCAGTACTTC.